This record covers a single T cell receptor (beta chain). Random hexamers were used to reverse transcribe an amount of about 0.45 to 1 ug RNA. TCR beta CDR3 was amplified by immunoSEQ multiplex PCR. This amplification extended across 54 Vbeta and 13 Jbeta segments. In TCRdb, the immunoSEQ multiplex PCR reads were re-called with MiXCR into one record per CDR3 protein. The sample shows about 250,000 distinct CDR3 sequences, approximately 92% of them seen only once. The data stem from a study of CD8 T cells in Susac syndrome. Trimming stripped 5 bases from V and 3 bases from J, with 13 bases between. Germline assignment: CDR1 LNHNV and CDR2 YYDKDF (reference sequence). This CDR3 contains 14 residues.

This chain uses TRBV15 with TRBJ2-5, with D possibly matching TRBD2 (5 bases). Specimen: CD4+ T cells from PBMCs. This clonotype was sampled from a human donor with multiple sclerosis. CDR3 loop: CATSPSGIKETQYF. The DNA of the CDR3 is TGTGCCACCAGCCCCTCCGGGATCAAAGAGACCCAGTACTTC.